This T cell receptor (beta chain) was retrieved from a study of human T cells and chemical hapten exposure (dated by TCRdb to the early 2020s). In the study overall: For sensitization, 2% DPC in acetone was applied to a 2 cm by 2 cm area of upper inner arm skin. Throughout the study period of 20 to 30 weeks, patients also received therapeutic DPC doses to the scalp every week. The mostly female patient cohort included alopecia areata with under or over 50% scalp involvement, alopecia totalis and alopecia universalis. Patch testing was done on the upper back using Finn chambers containing 0.01% DPC, and results were scored after 6 days according to International Contact Dermatitis Research Group standards. The libraries were sequenced as a pool, and the TCR yield per sample differed mostly because of small variations in library volumes within the pool. Blood samples were taken from patients before sensitization (week 0) and at 2, 6 and about 24 weeks after DPC sensitization. Peripheral blood TCR repertoire changes were tracked in vivo in alopecia patients during primary and secondary sensitization to the hapten diphenylcyclopropenone (DPC). Blood for TCR sequencing was provided by twenty-nine alopecia patients at one to four time points (pre-sensitization, 2, 6 and 24 weeks).

Overall study results and their limits: DPC sensitization did not change how many TCRs were above 1 in 1000 frequency, and no evidence was found of alterations in global repertoire structure. Patch test score correlated positively with the number of PT1 expanded TCRs, reaching significance at thresholds 8, 16 and 32 but not at 4. Repeated subsampling changed both the strength of the expansion versus patch-test correlation and the threshold at which the correlation became significant. Because all patients had alopecia, a presumed autoimmune disease, the immune response of the patients might differ from that of healthy individuals. Significantly more large CDR3 similarity clusters were formed by expanded TCRs than by pre-sensitization or healthy control sets, consistent with antigen-driven responses.

The time point label here, explained by the study, means: patch test 3, about 24 weeks after DPC sensitization. The treatment or condition label, read with the paper, signifies: therapeutic diphenylcyclopropenone sensitization with weekly scalp DPC. Blood at each patch-test visit was drawn before the patch test was applied. To be eligible, patients had to be aged 18 to 70, diagnosed with alopecia and judged suitable for DPC therapy, while pregnant patients were excluded. Total RNA was isolated from unfractionated whole blood collected in Tempus Blood RNA tubes. Libraries came from RACE. Sequencer: NextSeq 500. Library preparation attached unique molecular identifiers to individual cDNA molecules for quantitative, reproducible TCR counting. Both TCR alpha and TCR beta chains were sequenced from each blood RNA sample. The study's own analysis went as follows. A median of about 87,000 TCRs per sample was observed, with a range of 23,224 to 690,600. V, J and CDR3 annotation of the TCR reads was performed with the Decombinator software suite. For the PS versus PT1 abundance plots, all samples were subsampled to the same number of TCRs (28,000). TCRs were defined as expanded if absent before sensitization and observed at least eight times at the 2-week time point. TCRdb reanalyzed the raw reads on its own, using fastp at Q25 for trimming and MiXCR for clone calling, and kept in-frame beta chains. One record per CDR3 amino acid sequence lists the most common genes and DNA. The V and J calls were determined by TCRdb, not by the authors. The sample yields roughly 60,000 distinct CDR3 sequences; approximately 13% were counted once. 2% to 3% of the sample is held by the ten biggest clonotypes.

The CDR3 spans 13 residues, from the cysteine through the phenylalanine. Just the 39-base CDR3 DNA is kept, in frame starting at base 1. The germline V gene yields SGHVS for CDR1 and FQNEAQ for CDR2. The V end loses 0 bases and the J end loses 5 bases, and a stretch of 5 bases separates them. This clonotype has a handful of counts. It has no known antigen specificity. One base away there is no much larger clone; base qualities are not given. Sequenced material: whole blood, taken in connection with sensitization to the hapten diphenylcyclopropenone (DPC). The receptor chain draws on TRBV7-8 and TRBJ1-5; the D segment cannot be called with confidence. This TCR derives from a man aged 25 to 45 with alopecia areata. Some clones in this sample may be carry-over from other donors' samples. CDR3 protein: CASSLAEYQPQHF. Here is the DNA: TGTGCCAGCAGCTTAGCCGAGTATCAGCCCCAGCATTTT.